This entry concerns a single T cell receptor beta chain. This entry belongs to a study of T cell changes during pregnancy in multiple sclerosis. Sequenced by immunoSEQ multiplex PCR; TCRdb stores in-frame clones only, minus some. The table records over 45,000 clones, 90% of them present only once. Germline assignment: CDR1 SEHNR and CDR2 FQNEAQ (reference sequence). CDR3 size: 16 residues. Unmatched junction bases numbered 6, after V lost 1 base and J lost 3 bases. The material sequenced was peripheral blood, taken in the first trimester of pregnancy. This receptor was identified in a female donor in good health, enrolled as a control in a pregnancy study. This sequence joins TRBV7-9 and TRBJ2-3; 8 bases fit TRBD2. CDR3 protein: CASSLVGGRKTDTQYF. Written as DNA, the CDR3 is TGTGCCAGCAGCTTAGTTGGCGGGAGGAAAACAGATACGCAGTATTTT. Looking up the rest from reference TRBV7-9 and TRBJ2-3 gives the full variable domain: DTGVSQNPRHKITKRGQNVTFRCDPISEHNRLYWYRQTLGQGPEFLTYFQNEAQLEKSRLLSDRFSAERPKGSFSTLEIQRTEQGDSAMYLCASSLVGGRKTDTQYFGPGTRLTVL.